These T cell receptor beta chains were read from a single sample in a study of blood T cell repertoires in COVID-19. Data came from immunoSEQ multiplex PCR; TCRdb stores just in-frame clones and leaves some out. The sample carries approximately 350,000 clones, roughly 90% recorded once. Sequenced material: peripheral blood. The source of these receptors is a woman in her twenties or thirties with COVID-19, enrolled during active disease. CDR3s include the opening cysteine and the closing phenylalanine or tryptophan. The D gene is left open where the match is weak. The size field is filled for only some rows; it gives once, few, many or a size class.

TRBV7-2	-	TRBJ1-1	-	TGTGCCAGCAGCTTGGGGAGGAGGACTGAAGCTTTCTTT	CASSLGRRTEAFF
TRBV28	-	TRBJ1-6	-	TGTGCCAGCAGGACTTACTTACAGGGCTCCAATTCACCCCTCCACTTT	CASRTYLQGSNSPLHF
TRBV7-9	-	TRBJ2-1	-	TGTGCCAGCAGCTTAGATGCGGATAATGAGCAGTTCTTC	CASSLDADNEQFF
TRBV20-1	-	TRBJ2-7	-	TGCAGTGCTAGTCTGTCGGCAGGGGCTTTCTACGAGCAGTACTTC	CSASLSAGAFYEQYF
TRBV7-2	-	TRBJ2-1	-	TGTGCCAGCAGCTTCGGAAGGCGGAACAATGAGCAGTTCTTC	CASSFGRRNNEQFF
TRBV12-5	-	TRBJ2-3	-	TGTGCTAGTGGCCGGGGGGCAGGGTACACAGATACGCAGTATTTT	CASGRGAGYTDTQYF
TRBV3-1/TRBV3-2	-	TRBJ1-2	TRBD1	TGTGCCAGCAGCCAGGACAGGTGGGGTGGCTACACCTTC	CASSQDRWGGYTF
TRBV18	-	TRBJ1-5	-	TGTGCCAGCTCACCAAGTCGGAATCGGGGCAATCAGCCCCAGCATTTT	CASSPSRNRGNQPQHF
TRBV5-5	-	TRBJ1-3	-	TGTGCCAGCAGCTTGGCGAGGGATGGAAACACCATATATTTT	CASSLARDGNTIYF
TRBV7-2	-	TRBJ1-5	-	TGTGCCAGCAGCTCCTTTGGGGGGGTCAATCAGCCCCAGCATTTT	CASSSFGGVNQPQHF
TRBV6-1	-	TRBJ1-5	-	TGTGCCAGCAGTGAGACCCGACAGACGAACTCCAATCAGCCCCAGCATTTT	CASSETRQTNSNQPQHF
TRBV7-9	-	TRBJ2-5	-	TGTGCCAGCAGCGCAGAAGGGAGGGAGACCCAGTACTTC	CASSAEGRETQYF
TRBV11-3	once	TRBJ2-3	TRBD2	TGTGCCAGCAGCTTAGAGGGGGGGGTGGTAGATACGCAGTATTTT	CASSLEGGVVDTQYF
TRBV6-2/TRBV6-3	-	TRBJ2-3	TRBD2	TGTGCCAGCAGCATTAGCGGGGGCCCCACAGATACGCAGTATTTT	CASSISGGPTDTQYF
TRBV28	-	TRBJ1-2	TRBD1	TGTGCCAGCAGTGCCCCCGTCGGAGGGGGCGATGGCTACACCTTC	CASSAPVGGGDGYTF
TRBV13	-	TRBJ2-5	-	TGTGCCAGCAGCTTTTTGGGAGGCTCCCAAGAGACCCAGTACTTC	CASSFLGGSQETQYF